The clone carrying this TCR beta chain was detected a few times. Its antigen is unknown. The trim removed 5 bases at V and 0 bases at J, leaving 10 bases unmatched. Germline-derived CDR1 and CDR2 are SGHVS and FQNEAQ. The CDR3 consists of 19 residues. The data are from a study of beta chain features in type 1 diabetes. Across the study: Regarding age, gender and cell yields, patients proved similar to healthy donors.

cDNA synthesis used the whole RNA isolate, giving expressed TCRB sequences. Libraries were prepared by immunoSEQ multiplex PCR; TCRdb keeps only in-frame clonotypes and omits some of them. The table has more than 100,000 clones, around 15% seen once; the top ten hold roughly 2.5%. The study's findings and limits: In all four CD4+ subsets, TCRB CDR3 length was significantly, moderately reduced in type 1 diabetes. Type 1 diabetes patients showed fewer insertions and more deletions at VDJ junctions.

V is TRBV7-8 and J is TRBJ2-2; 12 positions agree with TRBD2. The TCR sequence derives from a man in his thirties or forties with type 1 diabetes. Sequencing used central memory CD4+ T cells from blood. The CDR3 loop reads CASSPLTSGGLSNTGELFF. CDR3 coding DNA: TGTGCCAGCAGCCCGTTGACTAGCGGGGGCTTATCGAACACCGGGGAGCTGTTTTTT.